This T cell receptor (beta chain) was recovered during a study of cytomegalovirus exposure and HLA in healthy donors. The germline V gene encodes CDR1 SEHNR and CDR2 FQNEAQ (reference sequence). The V end lost 1 base, the J end lost 1 base, and 11 bases lay between the germline ends. The CDR3 runs 16 residues. For this clone: As yet, its antigen is unknown.

It was with 60 Vbeta and 13 Jbeta primers that the PCR ran. TCRdb's table, derived via immunoSEQ multiplex PCR, lists solely in-frame clones and lacks some. In the table there are some 140,000 clones, around 77% of which are singletons. Study results and caveats: In an earlier analysis, about 87% or about 30%: the productive usage of most TCR beta V segments. In vitro experiments confirmed that three CMV-associated chains were specific for CMV antigens.

The chain joins TRBV7-9 to TRBJ2-4; tentative D call: TRBD2 (6 bases). The receptor was isolated from an older woman in good health and CMV-seronegative. The sequencing sample was made of PBMCs. CDR3: CASSLGRELAKNIQYF. CDR3 DNA sequence: TGTGCCAGCAGCTTAGGTCGGGAGTTGGCCAAAAACATTCAGTACTTC.